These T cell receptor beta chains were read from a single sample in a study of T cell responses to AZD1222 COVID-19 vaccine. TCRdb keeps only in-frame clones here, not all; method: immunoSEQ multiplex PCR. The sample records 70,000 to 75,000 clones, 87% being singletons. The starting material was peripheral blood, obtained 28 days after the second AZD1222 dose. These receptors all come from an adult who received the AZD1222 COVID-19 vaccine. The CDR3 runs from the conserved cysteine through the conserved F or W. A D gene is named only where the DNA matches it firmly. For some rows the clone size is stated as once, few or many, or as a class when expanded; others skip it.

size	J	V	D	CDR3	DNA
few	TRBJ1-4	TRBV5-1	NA	CASSKAPGSNEKLFF	TGCGCCAGCAGCAAGGCGCCCGGGAGCAATGAAAAACTGTTTTTT
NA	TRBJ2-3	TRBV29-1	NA	CSVVEGSSPPAQYF	TGCAGCGTTGTTGAGGGGTCCTCCCCGCCGGCGCAGTATTTT
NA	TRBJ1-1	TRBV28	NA	CASTTKDTEAFF	TGTGCCAGCACAACGAAGGACACTGAAGCTTTCTTT
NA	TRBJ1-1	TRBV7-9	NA	CASSLVGLLMNTEAFF	TGTGCCAGCAGCTTAGTGGGTCTTTTGATGAACACTGAAGCTTTCTTT
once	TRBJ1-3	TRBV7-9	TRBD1	CASSSPGQTSGNTIYF	TGTGCCAGCAGCTCCCCGGGACAGACCTCTGGAAACACCATATATTTT
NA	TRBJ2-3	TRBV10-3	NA	CAISDQDTQYF	TGTGCCATCAGTGATCAAGATACGCAGTATTTT
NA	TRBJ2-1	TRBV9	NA	CASSVGAGLNDNEQFF	TGTGCCAGCAGCGTAGGGGCAGGCTTGAACGACAATGAGCAGTTCTTC
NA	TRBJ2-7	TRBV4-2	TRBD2	CASSQGREGPYEQYF	TGTGCCAGCAGCCAAGGTCGGGAGGGCCCCTACGAGCAGTACTTC
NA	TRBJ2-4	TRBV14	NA	CASSQGGSGNIQYF	TGTGCCAGCAGCCAAGGGGGTAGCGGAAACATTCAGTACTTC
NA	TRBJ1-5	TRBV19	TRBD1	CASSVLDRGRNQPQHF	TGTGCCAGTAGTGTTCTCGACAGGGGGCGGAATCAGCCCCAGCATTTT
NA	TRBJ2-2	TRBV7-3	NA	CASSLPTGRSTGELFF	TGTGCCAGCAGCTTGCCGACAGGCAGGTCTACCGGGGAGCTGTTTTTT
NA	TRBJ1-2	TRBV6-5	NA	CASSPTGDYGYTF	TGTGCCAGCAGCCCCACAGGAGACTATGGCTACACCTTC
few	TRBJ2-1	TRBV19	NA	CASSRVGTFNEQFF	TGTGCCAGTAGTAGAGTAGGGACTTTTAATGAGCAGTTCTTC
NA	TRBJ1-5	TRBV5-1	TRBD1	CASSLDRGQNQPQHF	TGCGCCAGCAGCTTGGACAGGGGGCAGAATCAGCCCCAGCATTTT
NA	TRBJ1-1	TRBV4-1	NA	CASSQPTVESTEAFF	TGCGCCAGCAGCCAACCGACAGTGGAGAGCACTGAAGCTTTCTTT
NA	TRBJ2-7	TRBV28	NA	CASSLQILLTYEQYF	TGTGCCAGCAGTTTACAGATTCTCCTCACCTACGAGCAGTACTTC
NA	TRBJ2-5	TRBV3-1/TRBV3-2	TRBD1	CASSMDREGETQYF	TGTGCCAGCAGCATGGACAGGGAAGGAGAGACCCAGTACTTC
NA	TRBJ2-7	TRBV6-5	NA	CASSYSSGTLPYEQYF	TGTGCCAGCAGTTACTCGTCCGGGACCCTCCCCTACGAGCAGTACTTC
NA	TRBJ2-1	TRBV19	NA	CASGSSGRSYNEQFF	TGTGCCAGTGGATCCTCAGGACGCTCCTACAATGAGCAGTTCTTC
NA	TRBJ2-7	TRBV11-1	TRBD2	CASSPGEREPYEQYF	TGTGCCAGCAGCCCAGGCGAGCGGGAGCCCTACGAGCAGTACTTC
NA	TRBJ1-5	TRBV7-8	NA	CASSLASGNQPQHF	TGTGCCAGCAGCTTAGCGTCAGGAAATCAGCCCCAGCATTTT
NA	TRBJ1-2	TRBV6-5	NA	CASSYSGRVNYGYTF	TGTGCCAGCAGTTACTCAGGGAGAGTTAACTATGGCTACACCTTC
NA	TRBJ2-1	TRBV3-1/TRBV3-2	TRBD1	CASNQGTGGNEQFF	TGTGCCAGCAACCAAGGGACAGGGGGCAATGAGCAGTTCTTC
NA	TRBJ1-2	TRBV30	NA	CAWSRTGLDGYTF	TGTGCCTGGAGTAGAACAGGGTTAGATGGCTACACCTTC
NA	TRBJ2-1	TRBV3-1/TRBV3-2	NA	CASSQGGGGQFF	TGTGCCAGCAGCCAAGGAGGAGGGGGGCAGTTCTTC
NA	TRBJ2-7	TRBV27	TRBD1	CASSSDPRQGSGQYF	TGTGCCAGCAGTTCTGACCCCCGACAGGGGTCGGGGCAGTACTTC
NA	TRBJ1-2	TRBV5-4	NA	CANSFGGTGGLHGYTF	TGTGCCAACAGCTTTGGCGGGACCGGGGGACTCCATGGCTACACCTTC
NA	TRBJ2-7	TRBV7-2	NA	CASSLDRPRSYEQYF	TGTGCCAGCAGCTTAGACAGACCGAGGTCCTACGAGCAGTACTTC
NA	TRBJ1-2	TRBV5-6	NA	CASSLASRGDHYGYTF	TGTGCCAGCAGCTTGGCCTCCAGGGGCGACCACTATGGCTACACCTTC
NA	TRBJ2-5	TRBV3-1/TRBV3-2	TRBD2	CASSPKGYTAGDSETQYF	TGTGCCAGCAGCCCCAAGGGGTATACGGCGGGAGATTCAGAGACCCAGTACTTC
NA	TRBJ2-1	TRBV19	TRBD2	CASVAGQYNEQFF	TGTGCCAGTGTAGCGGGCCAATACAATGAGCAGTTCTTC
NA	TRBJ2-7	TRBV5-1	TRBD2	CASSSSLGGSPAYEQYF	TGCGCCAGCAGCTCCTCGCTTGGCGGGAGCCCCGCCTACGAGCAGTACTTC
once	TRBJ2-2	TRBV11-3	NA	CASRKHLNTGELFF	TGTGCCAGCAGGAAACACCTAAACACCGGGGAGCTGTTTTTT
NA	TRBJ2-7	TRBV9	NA	CASSVGGGRYYEQYF	TGTGCCAGCAGCGTAGGAGGGGGACGGTACTACGAGCAGTACTTC
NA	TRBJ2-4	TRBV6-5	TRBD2	CASRAGSSGKDIQYF	TGTGCCAGCAGAGCAGGGTCTAGCGGGAAAGACATTCAGTACTTC
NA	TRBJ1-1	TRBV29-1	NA	CSVEKQGGAEAFF	TGCAGCGTTGAAAAACAGGGCGGTGCTGAAGCTTTCTTT
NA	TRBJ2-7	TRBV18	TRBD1	CASSPLGQGADEQYF	TGTGCCAGCTCACCACTCGGACAGGGGGCGGATGAGCAGTACTTC
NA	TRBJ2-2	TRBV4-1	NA	CASSQDPFRLAVNTGELFF	TGCGCCAGCAGCCAAGATCCCTTCAGGCTAGCAGTGAACACCGGGGAGCTGTTTTTT
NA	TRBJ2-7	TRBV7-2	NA	CASSLSLGTSSYEQYF	TGTGCCAGCAGCTTAAGTTTGGGGACGAGCTCCTACGAGCAGTACTTC
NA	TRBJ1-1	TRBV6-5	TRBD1	CASSLRDRVNTEAFF	TGTGCCAGCAGTCTCCGGGACAGGGTAAACACTGAAGCTTTCTTT
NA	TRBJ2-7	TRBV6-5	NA	CASRLNRGHEQYF	TGTGCCAGCAGACTCAACCGAGGCCACGAGCAGTACTTC
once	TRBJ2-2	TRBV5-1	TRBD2	CASSFGAGSNTGELFF	TGCGCCAGCAGCTTTGGAGCGGGAAGCAACACCGGGGAGCTGTTTTTT
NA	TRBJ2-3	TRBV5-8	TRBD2	CASSVWTSGSTDTQYF	TGTGCCAGCAGCGTTTGGACTAGCGGGAGCACAGATACGCAGTATTTT
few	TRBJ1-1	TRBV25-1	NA	CASSAQGLGTEAFF	TGTGCCAGCAGTGCCCAGGGGTTGGGCACTGAAGCTTTCTTT
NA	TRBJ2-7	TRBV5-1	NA	CASSLVPGVSYEQYF	TGCGCCAGCAGCTTGGTGCCAGGGGTCTCCTACGAGCAGTACTTC
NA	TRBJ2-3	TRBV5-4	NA	CASSSWGGTDTQYF	TGTGCCAGCAGCTCCTGGGGAGGCACAGATACGCAGTATTTT